The 12 T cell receptor beta chains in this list originate from one sample, sequenced in a study of blood T cell repertoires in COVID-19. The data were produced by immunoSEQ multiplex PCR, yet TCRdb's version contains in-frame clones alone and is incomplete. The table lists fewer than 110,000 clones, roughly 90% of them singletons. The sequenced sample consisted of peripheral blood. These receptors all come from a woman aged 80 or older in a cohort sampled during active COVID-19.

CDR3 loop: CASSKTSGRAVETQYF. In nucleotides, the CDR3 is TGTGCCAGCAGTAAAACTAGCGGGAGGGCGGTAGAGACCCAGTACTTC. V usage is TRBV21-1 and J usage is TRBJ2-5; whether TRBD2, the table's D call, matches the DNA was not checked. TRBV21-1 is an annotated pseudogene. The CDR3 consists of 16 residues.

This clone was recorded only once. The CDR3 region is CASSTPGQGARETQYF. The DNA of the CDR3 is TGTGCCAGTAGTACCCCGGGACAGGGGGCGAGAGAGACCCAGTACTTC. The chain couples TRBV19 to TRBJ2-5; TRBD1 matches at 12 bases. J gave up 4 bases and V 4 bases, and 7 bases lay outside the gene matches. Germline CDR1 LNHDA, CDR2 SQIVND (reference sequence). The CDR3 totals 16 residues.

This chain connects TRBV6-5 to TRBJ1-6, with TRBD1 as a possible D gene (6 bases). V lost 7 bases to trimming and J lost 7 bases, with 17 bases between them. This CDR3 region has 15 residues. Germline V gene data show CDR1 as MNHEY and CDR2 as SVGAGI. The CDR3 sequence is CASTLGRGANSPLHF. DNA for the CDR3: TGTGCCAGCACCTTGGGCAGGGGAGCAAATTCACCCCTCCACTTT.

The V gene is TRBV7-3, the J gene TRBJ2-1; 10 nucleotides match TRBD2. Germline trimming cut 5 bases from V and 3 bases from J; bases unmatched to any gene: 10. The CDR3 has 17 amino acids. CDR1 is SGHTA and CDR2 is FQGTGA in the germline V gene. In DNA form, the CDR3 reads TGTGCCAGCAGCCCCGTCGGGGCTAGCGGGGGCTACAATGAGCAGTTCTTC. Translation: CASSPVGASGGYNEQFF.

This clone was detected only a few times. The V gene is TRBV7-2, the J gene TRBJ1-2; no clear D. V was pared by 1 base and J by 7 bases, with 16 bases between. The CDR3 is made up of 15 amino acids. Germline CDR1 SGHTA, CDR2 FQGNSA. The CDR3 nucleotides read TGTGCCAGCAGCTTAGTCTCCAGGCAGGACTCTGGCTACACCTTC. Its translation is CASSLVSRQDSGYTF.

V usage is TRBV19 and J usage is TRBJ2-3, with 8 bases identical to TRBD2. V lost 3 bases and J lost 2; bases outside the gene matches: 13. The germline gives CDR1 LNHDA, CDR2 SQIVND (reference sequence). CDR3 length: 18 residues. The CDR3 bases are TGTGCCAGTAGTATCACGGGTCGCGGGAGGCGGACCACAGATACGCAGTATTTT. Its protein is CASSITGRGRRTTDTQYF. Combining the CDR3 with reference TRBV19 and TRBJ2-3 gives the whole variable domain DGGITQSPKYLFRKEGQNVTLSCEQNLNHDAMYWYRQDPGQGLRLIYYSQIVNDFQKGDIAEGYSVSREKKESFPLTVTSAQKNPTAFYLCASSITGRGRRTTDTQYFGPGTRLTVL.

The chain couples TRBV4-1 to TRBJ2-7; 9 bases map to TRBD1. This CDR3 has 17 residues. Germline loops: CDR1 MGHRA, CDR2 YSYEKL. Trimming took 0 bases from V and 6 from J; bases not matched to a gene: 12. The CDR3 DNA reads TGCGCCAGCAGCCAAGATTGGGGACAGGGCAATCTTCGCGAGCAGTACTTC. Its translation is CASSQDWGQGNLREQYF.

CDR3 sequence (DNA): TGTGCCAGCTCACCACCGTCCGGGGATCGCCCCAATGAGCAGTTCTTC. It yields the protein CASSPPSGDRPNEQFF. The V and J genes are TRBV18 and TRBJ2-1; TRBD2 might be the D (5 bases). Germline V gene data show CDR1 as KGHSH and CDR2 as LQKENI. Trimming took off 0 bases at V and 6 bases at J, with 15 bases between the two ends. The CDR3 extends over 16 amino acids.

V and J are TRBV6-6 and TRBJ1-4; unclear D gene. Germline lookup yields CDR1 MNHNY and CDR2 SVGAGI (reference sequence). This CDR3 comprises 11 residues. V was clipped by 6 bases and J by 8 bases, with 7 bases between them. CDR3 region: CASRSREKLFF. The CDR3 DNA reads as TGTGCCAGCAGGTCGCGGGAAAAACTGTTTTTT.

The V and J genes are TRBV7-9 and TRBJ2-5; D is perhaps TRBD1 (6 bases). The germline V gene encodes CDR1 SEHNR and CDR2 FQNEAQ (reference sequence). Trimming removed 5 bases from V and 1 base from J, with 11 bases in between. The CDR3 length is 14 residues. The CDR3 DNA sequence: TGTGCCAGCAGCCGTGGACAGAGCCAAGAGACCCAGTACTTC. Amino acids: CASSRGQSQETQYF.

The chain links TRBV3-1 (or the pseudogene TRBV3-2) to TRBJ2-1; D is perhaps TRBD2 (5 bases). The germline V and J ends were trimmed by 5 bases and 2 bases, with 16 bases remaining between them. The CDR3 consists of 16 residues. Germline V gene sequence: CDR1 LGHDT, CDR2 YNNKEL (reference sequence). Written as DNA, the CDR3 is TGTGCCAGCAGCGAAACAGCGGCTGCCGCCTACAATGAGCAGTTCTTC. This sequence encodes CASSETAAAAYNEQFF.

The genes are TRBV18 and TRBJ2-2, with D possibly being TRBD1 (6 bases). The germline V gene encodes CDR1 KGHSH and CDR2 LQKENI. The V and J ends lost 2 bases and 7 bases respectively, with 20 bases between them. CDR3 length: 17 residues. CDR3 region: CASSPGQGKSSGGELFF. The CDR3 bases are TGTGCCAGCTCACCAGGCCAGGGGAAAAGTTCTGGCGGGGAGCTGTTTTTT. The entire variable domain, with the rest obtained from reference TRBV18 and TRBJ2-2, is as follows: NAGVMQNPRHLVRRRGQEARLRCSPMKGHSHVYWYRQLPEEGLKFMVYLQKENIIDESGMPKERFSAEFPKEGPSILRIQQVVRGDSAAYFCASSPGQGKSSGGELFFGEGSRLTVL.